The TCR beta chain described here comes from a study of T cell repertoires in cytomegalovirus infection. Study-level information: CMV epitopes in the study were HLA-C-restricted (recently identified) and HLA-B-restricted (well studied). Signatures in public TCR beta sequences pointed to both CMV infection and matching HLA type. Study-level findings and limits: Totalled public TCR beta family frequency picked out people who carried CMV plus the relevant HLA. HLA-C-restricted CMV-specific TCR beta clonotypes prevailed in the ex vivo response.

TCRdb processed the reads anew with MiXCR; each CDR3 protein has one entry. The sample has about 890,000 distinct CDR3 sequences, around 30% seen once; the top ten hold over 13%. In regard to this clonotype: Its cognate antigen is unknown.

The CDR3 sequence is 16 residues long. Germline lookup yields CDR1 KGHSH and CDR2 LQKENI. V lost 0 bases and J lost 4, with 12 bases in between. The specimen was cultured CD8+ T cells from PBMCs, collected from culture after CMV antigen stimulation. This TCR came from a human donor in good health (CMV status not recorded). Some clones in this sample may be carry-over from other donors' samples. The V gene is TRBV18, the J gene TRBJ2-2; tentative D call: TRBD2 (5 bases). CDR3 DNA: TGTGCCAGCTCACCACCGGGCGAGGGTCTCACCGGGGAGCTGTTTTTT. This sequence encodes CASSPPGEGLTGELFF.